The 26 T cell receptor beta chains below all came from one sample that was sequenced in a study of shared clonotypes between healthy human individuals. Clones were read by immunoSEQ multiplex PCR, and TCRdb kept only the in-frame ones, dropping some. Of over a million clones in the sample, around 95% were seen once. Sequencing input: naive CD4+ T cells sorted from blood. Subset indicated: CD45RA+ positively selected. The source is a man aged 25-45 years in good health.

The chain joins TRBV28 to TRBJ2-7; 7 bases match TRBD2. This CDR3 is built from 14 residues. Trimming at V came to 7 bases and at J to 3 bases, leaving 9 bases not matched to a gene. Per germline, CDR1 MDHEN and CDR2 SYDVKM. CDR3 DNA: TGTGCCAGCACCCCTAGCGGCGATATCTACGAGCAGTACTTC. Its protein product is CASTPSGDIYEQYF.

The rearrangement links TRBV7-9 to TRBJ1-1, with D hard to call. With 4 bases removed from V and 0 bases from J, the gap between germline ends came to 9 bases. The germline V gene encodes CDR1 SEHNR and CDR2 FQNEAQ (reference sequence). The CDR3 totals 14 residues. The CDR3 nucleotides read TGTGCCAGCAGCTGGGAGGCCATGAACACTGAAGCTTTCTTT. It translates to CASSWEAMNTEAFF.

To note about this clone: An end of the junction does not agree with germline; a read error may underlie this. The chain has TRBV30 and TRBJ2-5, with 9 bases fitting TRBD2. Germline V gene lookup returns CDR1 GTSNPN and CDR2 SVGIG (reference sequence). The CDR3 runs to 13 residues. CDR3 in amino acids: CPRPAGGEETQYF. The CDR3 bases are TGCCCCAGGCCGGCGGGAGGGGAAGAGACCCAGTACTTC.

J is TRBJ1-5 and V is TRBV6-5; possibly TRBD1 for D (6 bases). Germline loops: CDR1 MNHEY, CDR2 SVGAGI. The CDR3 extends over 14 amino acids. V was pared by 8 bases and J by 4 bases, with 15 bases between. The CDR3, as DNA: TGTGCCAGCTCTAAGGGGGGGGCGAATCAGCCCCAGCATTTT. It encodes CASSKGGANQPQHF.

This rearrangement joins TRBV28 to TRBJ2-2; D is uncertain. The CDR3 is 16 amino acids. Germline CDR1 reads MDHEN; CDR2 reads SYDVKM. Trimming cost V 4 bases and J 0 bases, with 12 bases left between them. This CDR3 reads CASSWAETTNTGELFF. In DNA form, the CDR3 reads TGTGCCAGCAGTTGGGCGGAAACTACGAACACCGGGGAGCTGTTTTTT.

The genes are TRBV7-9 and TRBJ2-5, with 8 bases that match TRBD1. This CDR3 has 15 residues. The germline V gene has CDR1 SEHNR and CDR2 FQNEAQ (reference sequence). The junction had 10 bases not matched to a gene; V was cut back by 5 bases and J by 5 bases. The CDR3 DNA follows: TGTGCCAGCAGCCTGACAGGGGCAATCCGGGAGACCCAGTACTTC. Protein: CASSLTGAIRETQYF.

The chain is built from TRBV6-4 and TRBJ2-1, with D possibly being TRBD2 (6 bases). Germline V gene lookup returns CDR1 MRHNA and CDR2 SNTAGT. Trimming left V 5 bases short and J 8 bases short, with 19 bases between. This CDR3 comprises 15 residues. The CDR3 DNA reads TGTGCCAGCAGTACCGAGCGGGCCCCTTCATATGAGCAGTTCTTC. The encoded protein is CASSTERAPSYEQFF.

In the case of this clone: Other DNA sequences in this specimen translate into the identical CDR3. The J gene is TRBJ1-5, the V gene TRBV7-8, with a weak D call TRBD1 (5 bases). CDR3 length: 15 residues. V was trimmed by 1 base and J by 0 bases, leaving 7 bases between them. Germline values: CDR1 SGHVS, CDR2 FQNEAQ. This CDR3 is CASSLVRGSNQPQHF. The CDR3 nucleotides read TGTGCCAGCAGCTTAGTAAGGGGTAGCAATCAGCCCCAGCATTTT. Using reference TRBV7-8 and TRBJ1-5 for the parts outside the CDR3, the full variable domain is GAGVSQSPRYKVAKRGQDVALRCDPISGHVSLFWYQQALGQGPEFLTYFQNEAQLDKSGLPSDRFFAERPEGSVSTLKIQRTQQEDSAVYLCASSLVRGSNQPQHFGDGTRLSIL.

The gene calls are TRBV5-1 and TRBJ2-7; D is perhaps TRBD1 (5 bases). The V end lost 1 base, the J end lost 3 bases, and 14 bases lay between the germline ends. The CDR3 has 15 amino acids. Looked up from germline, CDR1 is SGHRS and CDR2 is YFSETQ. CDR3 loop: CASSLLGPPHYEQYF. As DNA, the CDR3 is TGCGCCAGCAGCTTGTTGGGGCCGCCGCACTACGAGCAGTACTTC.

The chain couples TRBV28 to TRBJ1-2; 8 bases line up with TRBD1. The germline gives CDR1 MDHEN, CDR2 SYDVKM. The CDR3 has 13 amino acids. With 2 bases clipped from V and 8 bases from J, the junction kept 4 bases outside the gene matches. The CDR3: CASSLGTGLGYTF. The CDR3, as DNA: TGTGCCAGCAGTTTAGGGACAGGTTTAGGCTACACCTTC.

J is TRBJ1-4 and V is TRBV15; 10 bases line up with TRBD1. The CDR3 is made up of 15 amino acids. CDR1 is LNHNV and CDR2 is YYDKDF in the germline V gene (reference sequence). Trimming removed 5 bases from V and 11 bases from J; junction bases left unmatched: 11. CDR3 sequence: CATSGRQGAEGKLFF. DNA of the CDR3: TGTGCCACCAGCGGCAGACAGGGGGCGGAGGGCAAACTGTTTTTT.

V gene TRBV5-1 combines with J gene TRBJ1-4; D unresolved. Germline values: CDR1 SGHRS, CDR2 YFSETQ. Trimming stripped 0 bases from V and 0 bases from J, with 9 bases between. CDR3 size: 16 residues. The CDR3 protein is CASSLAQLATNEKLFF. The DNA for the CDR3 is TGCGCCAGCAGCTTGGCGCAGCTAGCAACTAATGAAAAACTGTTTTTT.

As for this clone: The sample carries other DNA sequences with the same CDR3. The CDR3 loop is CASSPGNYGYTF. CDR3 nucleotides: TGCGCCAGCAGCCCAGGAAACTATGGCTACACCTTC. The chain uses TRBV5-1 and TRBJ1-2; D uncertain. CDR1 SGHRS and CDR2 YFSETQ come from the germline V gene. Trimming stripped 4 bases from V and 2 bases from J, with 6 bases between. This CDR3 is built from 12 residues.

V and J are TRBV2 and TRBJ2-5; 7 nucleotides match TRBD1. In germline, CDR1 is SNHLY, CDR2 FYNNEI. Trimming took 7 bases from V and 5 from J; bases not matched to a gene: 10. The CDR3 length is 14 residues. Written as DNA, the CDR3 is TGTGCCAGCAACAAAAATACAGGGGATGAGACCCAGTACTTC. Its protein is CASNKNTGDETQYF. The whole variable domain, remainder taken from reference TRBV2 and TRBJ2-5, is EPEVTQTPSHQVTQMGQEVILRCVPISNHLYFYWYRQILGQKVEFLVSFYNNEISEKSEIFDDQFSVERPDGSNFTLKIRSTKLEDSAMYFCASNKNTGDETQYFGPGTRLLVL.

This chain joins TRBV9 and TRBJ1-1; possibly TRBD1 for D (5 bases). This CDR3 region has 17 residues. V was pared by 0 bases and J by 4 bases, with 19 bases between. Germline V gives CDR1 SGDLS, CDR2 YYNGEE. CDR3 DNA sequence: TGTGCCAGCAGCGTAGCCCCGTCGACAGCTGGGGGCACTGAAGCTTTCTTT. This encodes CASSVAPSTAGGTEAFF.

The chain couples TRBV6-1 to TRBJ2-2; D remains ambiguous. CDR3 size: 14 residues. Looked up from germline, CDR1 is MNHNS and CDR2 is SASEGT. Trimming took 6 bases from V and 7 from J, leaving 15 bases between them. This CDR3 reads CASRKEGMIGELFF. The CDR3 DNA is TGTGCCAGCAGAAAGGAAGGGATGATCGGGGAGCTGTTTTTT.

A note on this clone: The same CDR3 also results from other DNA sequences found in this sample. The chain links TRBV19 to TRBJ2-4; tentative D call: TRBD1 (6 bases). The germline CDR1 and CDR2 sequences are LNHDA and SQIVND (reference sequence). The CDR3 covers 14 residues. The V gene lost 6 bases and the J gene lost 1 base, with 10 bases spanning the gap. Here the CDR3 reads CASSSQGAKNIQYF. Written as DNA, the CDR3 is TGTGCCAGTAGCAGCCAGGGGGCCAAAAACATTCAGTACTTC.

The CDR3 DNA follows: TGTGCCGGCCGGGACGAGAACACCGGGGAGCTGTTTTTT. Residues: CAGRDENTGELFF. The chain links TRBV2 to TRBJ2-2; D is possibly TRBD1 or TRBD2 (5 bases each). V lost 11 bases to trimming and J lost 1 base, with 11 bases between them. Germline V gives CDR1 SNHLY, CDR2 FYNNEI. This CDR3 contains 13 residues. Supplemented by reference TRBV2 and TRBJ2-2, the full variable domain reads EPEVTQTPSHQVTQMGQEVILRCVPISNHLYFYWYRQILGQKVEFLVSFYNNEISEKSEIFDDQFSVERPDGSNFTLKIRSTKLEDSAMYFCAGRDENTGELFFGEGSRLTVL.

The V gene is TRBV20-1, the J gene TRBJ2-3; D uncertain. Germline-derived CDR1 and CDR2 are DFQATT and SNEGSKA (reference sequence). V lost 0 bases and J 8 bases, leaving 6 bases between the germline ends. The length of the CDR3 is 11 residues. The CDR3 loop is CSARDVGTQYF. In DNA form, the CDR3 reads TGCAGTGCTAGAGATGTTGGTACGCAGTATTTT.

CDR3 protein: CASSLSAYYGYTF. The CDR3 DNA follows: TGTGCCAGCAGCTTGTCAGCGTATTATGGCTACACCTTC. This chain uses TRBV5-5 with TRBJ1-2; D unclear. This CDR3 spans 13 amino acids. Trimming stripped 1 base from V and 5 bases from J, with 9 bases between. Looked up from germline, CDR1 is SGHKS and CDR2 is YYEKEE (reference sequence).

The CDR3 DNA reads TGTGCCAGCAGCTTAGGCGGGAGGCCGTTCGAGCAGTACTTC. It codes for CASSLGGRPFEQYF. The genes are TRBV7-9 and TRBJ2-7; 8 bases are a match to TRBD2. Trimming at V came to 1 base and at J to 6 bases, leaving 5 bases not matched to a gene. The CDR3 has 14 amino acids. Germline loops: CDR1 SEHNR, CDR2 FQNEAQ (reference sequence).

The chain carries TRBV10-1 and TRBJ2-2; either TRBD1 or TRBD2 may supply D (5 bases each). The germline V and J ends were trimmed by 4 bases and 6 bases, with 18 bases remaining between them. Germline V gene lookup returns CDR1 WNHNN and CDR2 SYGVQD (reference sequence). This CDR3 is built from 16 residues. CDR3 sequence reads: CASSGTQQGVAGELFF. The CDR3 DNA sequence: TGCGCCAGCAGTGGGACTCAGCAGGGTGTCGCCGGGGAGCTGTTTTTT.

This clone was seen only once. In nucleotides, the CDR3 is TGTGCCAGCAGCTTCAGGGGGCAGGGAAAACTGTTTTTT. Its protein is CASSFRGQGKLFF. The chain joins TRBV7-9 to TRBJ1-4; 8 bases match TRBD1. Per the germline V gene, CDR1 is SEHNR and CDR2 is FQNEAQ (reference sequence). V lost 3 bases to trimming and J lost 10 bases; unmatched junction nucleotides: 4. This CDR3 spans 13 amino acids.

V gene TRBV5-1 combines with J gene TRBJ1-3; 10 nucleotides align to TRBD1. With 0 bases clipped from V and 0 bases from J, the junction kept 3 bases outside the gene matches. The CDR3 has 17 amino acids. Germline V gene sequence: CDR1 SGHRS, CDR2 YFSETQ. CDR3 amino acids: CASSLGRDRGSGNTIYF. In DNA, the CDR3 is TGCGCCAGCAGCTTGGGCAGGGACAGGGGCTCTGGAAACACCATATATTTT.

This chain connects TRBV7-9 to TRBJ1-1; D is uncertain. Germline CDR1 reads SEHNR; CDR2 reads FQNEAQ (reference sequence). This CDR3 is built from 12 residues. V was pared by 7 bases and J by 4 bases, with 10 bases between. The chain's CDR3 is CASTTWATEAFF. The CDR3 DNA reads as TGTGCCAGCACGACGTGGGCCACTGAAGCTTTCTTT.

On this clone itself: The same CDR3 also results from other DNA sequences found in this sample. V usage is TRBV10-3 and J usage is TRBJ2-7; TRBD1 matches at 8 bases. The J segment lost 0 bases and the V segment lost 6 bases, leaving 4 bases of the junction unmatched. The germline V gene has CDR1 ENHRY and CDR2 SYGVKD. CDR3 length equals 14 residues. CDR3 protein: CAISRTGNSYEQYF. In DNA, the CDR3 is TGTGCCATCAGCCGGACAGGGAACTCCTACGAGCAGTACTTC.